The T cell receptor beta chain under discussion was sequenced for a study of blood T cell repertoires in COVID-19. Profiling relied on immunoSEQ multiplex PCR, and the TCRdb table lists in-frame clones only, not all of them. This table holds more than 300,000 clones, 80% to 95% found once. Participants reported their clinical history, and cohort assignment relied on those reports. Germline CDR1 reads SGHTA; CDR2 reads FQGTGA. Unmatched junction bases numbered 7, after V lost 5 bases and J lost 4 bases. The CDR3 totals 16 residues. This sequence originates from a woman aged 35 to 49 who had been exposed to COVID-19. The genes are TRBV7-3 and TRBJ1-6; 8 bases map to TRBD1. The sequenced material came from PBMCs or T cells enriched from blood (not recorded which). The CDR3 loop is CASSLRGQGYNSPLHF. In DNA form, the CDR3 reads TGTGCCAGCAGCCTACGTGGACAGGGTTATAATTCACCCCTCCACTTT.